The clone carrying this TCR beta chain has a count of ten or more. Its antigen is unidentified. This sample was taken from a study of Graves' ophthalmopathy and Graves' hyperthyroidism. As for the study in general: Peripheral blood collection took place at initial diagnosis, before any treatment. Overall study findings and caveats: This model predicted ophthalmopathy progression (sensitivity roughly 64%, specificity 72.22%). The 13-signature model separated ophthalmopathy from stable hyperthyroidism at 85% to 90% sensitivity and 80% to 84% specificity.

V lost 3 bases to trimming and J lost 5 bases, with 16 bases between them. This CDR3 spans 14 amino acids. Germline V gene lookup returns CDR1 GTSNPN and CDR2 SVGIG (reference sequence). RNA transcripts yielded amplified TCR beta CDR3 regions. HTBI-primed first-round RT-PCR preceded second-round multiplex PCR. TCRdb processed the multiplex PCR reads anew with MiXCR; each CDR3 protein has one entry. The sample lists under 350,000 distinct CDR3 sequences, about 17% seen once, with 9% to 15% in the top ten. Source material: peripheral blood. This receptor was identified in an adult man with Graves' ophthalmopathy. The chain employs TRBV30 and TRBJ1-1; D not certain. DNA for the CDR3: TGTGCCTGGAGCCAAAGTTCGGTTGGGACTGAAGCTTTCTTT. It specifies CAWSQSSVGTEAFF.